This T cell receptor beta chain was observed in a study of T cells in women clearing cervical HPV infection. Overall study: Controls gave blood once infection was undetectable; cases at lesion identification.

TCRdb's table, derived via immunoSEQ multiplex PCR, lists solely in-frame clones and lacks some. The ten most abundant clones cover roughly 14% of a sample with 15,000 to 20,000 clones. Remarks on this clone: The antigen is undetermined. A read error may produce the germline difference seen at one junction end. The read finishes 3 residues shy of the CDR3 end, and the germline J gene is used to complete it. Other DNA sequences in this sample translate to the same CDR3.

The study, taken as a whole, reports: Associations may precede or follow infection; HPV-specific or memory T cells were not isolated.

This CDR3 comprises 16 residues. Germline V gene data show CDR1 as WNHNN and CDR2 as SYGVQD (reference sequence). J is TRBJ1-1 and V is TRBV10-1, with 7 bases matching TRBD1. Sequencing input: blood buffy coat. The clonotype originates from a woman aged 18-70 years with a cervical HPV16 infection that either progressed to CIN3+ or cleared (not recorded which). The CDR3 reads CASRGAVRGVSTEAFF. The part of the CDR3 DNA that was read is TGCGCTAGCAGGGGGGCCGTCAGGGGGGTAAGCACTGAA.